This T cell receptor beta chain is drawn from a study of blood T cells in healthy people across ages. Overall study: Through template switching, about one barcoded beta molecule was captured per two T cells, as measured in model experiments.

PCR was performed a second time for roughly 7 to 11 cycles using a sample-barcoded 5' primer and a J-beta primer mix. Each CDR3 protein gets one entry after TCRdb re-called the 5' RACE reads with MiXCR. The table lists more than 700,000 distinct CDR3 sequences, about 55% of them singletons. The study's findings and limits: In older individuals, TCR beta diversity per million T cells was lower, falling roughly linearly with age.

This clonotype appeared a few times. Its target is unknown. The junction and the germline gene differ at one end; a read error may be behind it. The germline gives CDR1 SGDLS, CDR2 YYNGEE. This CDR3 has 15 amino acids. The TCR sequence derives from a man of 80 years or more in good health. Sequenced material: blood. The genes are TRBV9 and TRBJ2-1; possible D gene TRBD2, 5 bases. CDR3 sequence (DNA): TGTGCCAGCAGTGTAGGACTCCCCCATGGCAATGAGCAGTTCTTC. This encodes CASSVGLPHGNEQFF.